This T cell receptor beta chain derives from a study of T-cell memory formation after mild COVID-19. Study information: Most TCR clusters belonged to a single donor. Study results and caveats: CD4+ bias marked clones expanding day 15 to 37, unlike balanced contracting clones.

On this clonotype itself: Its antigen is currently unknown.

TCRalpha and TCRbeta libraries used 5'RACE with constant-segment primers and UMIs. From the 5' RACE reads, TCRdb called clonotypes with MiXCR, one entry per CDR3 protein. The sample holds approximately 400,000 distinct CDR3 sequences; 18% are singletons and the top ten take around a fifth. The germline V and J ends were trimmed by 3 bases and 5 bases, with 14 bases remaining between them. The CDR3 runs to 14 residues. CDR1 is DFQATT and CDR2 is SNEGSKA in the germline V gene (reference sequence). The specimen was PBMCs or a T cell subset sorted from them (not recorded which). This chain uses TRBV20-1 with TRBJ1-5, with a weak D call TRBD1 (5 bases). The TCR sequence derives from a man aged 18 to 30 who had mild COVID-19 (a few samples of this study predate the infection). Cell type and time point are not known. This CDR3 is CSARDDRPYQPQHF. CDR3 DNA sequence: TGCAGTGCTAGGGATGACAGACCCTATCAGCCCCAGCATTTT.